This note documents a single T cell receptor beta chain sequence. Its antigen is not identified. The length of the CDR3 is 13 residues. Germline lookup yields CDR1 SQVTM and CDR2 ANQGSEA. From its re-call of the 5' RACE reads, TCRdb lists each CDR3 protein once, without DNA. The sample data list roughly 280,000 distinct CDR3 sequences. This sample was included in a study of T cells expressing NK-cell markers. Study details: Seven donors tested HCMV-seropositive and one tested seronegative among the eight sequenced.

Study conclusions and caveats: One observes that, in four donors, these clonotypes were also the leading ones within the CD3+CD56-NKG2C+ fraction. Dominant NKG2C+ clonotypes in roughly six donors made up about 1.0-7.5% of CD8+ T cells.

Sequenced input: blood T cells: a sorted CD56 or NKG2C T cell subset, CD4+ or CD8+ T cells, or bulk PBMC T cells (not recorded which). The chain uses TRBV29-1 and TRBJ1-2; TCRdb lists TRBD1, though no DNA is available to test this call. This TCR was sampled from a young man in good health. CDR3 in amino acids: CSVTGGQGDGYTF.